This TCR beta chain was recovered during a study of human T cells and chemical hapten exposure. Study at large: Sensitization involved placing 2% DPC onto a 2 cm by 2 cm region of upper inner arm skin.

Germline V lookup: CDR1 SGDLS, CDR2 YYNGEE. The CDR3 has 14 residues. Trimming cost V 0 bases and J 4 bases, with 10 bases left between them. In TCRdb, the RACE reads were re-called with MiXCR into one record per CDR3 protein. The data contain fewer than 90,000 distinct CDR3 sequences, approximately 7% of them singletons. Described time point: patch test 2, 6 weeks after DPC sensitization. Treatment described: therapeutic diphenylcyclopropenone sensitization with weekly scalp DPC. Someone pulled total RNA out of unfractionated whole blood. A few counts support this clonotype. This clonotype originated in a woman between 25 and 40 years old with alopecia areata. Some clones in this sample may be carry-over from other donors' samples. Material: whole blood, obtained in connection with sensitization to the hapten diphenylcyclopropenone (DPC). The chain combines TRBV9 with TRBJ1-2; TRBD1 is a possible D gene (6 bases). The CDR3 DNA follows: TGTGCCAGCAGCGTAGGTGGACAGAGCTATGGCTACACCTTC. This codes for CASSVGGQSYGYTF.